Reported below is one T cell receptor (beta chain). The antigen is undetermined. This entry is derived from a study of brain T cells in children with intractable seizures. Study findings and constraints: Viral specificity was inferred only from CDR3 similarity; HCMV serostatus was unknown.

Generated by immunoSEQ multiplex PCR, the TCRdb table keeps only in-frame clones and is missing some. This table holds about 76,000 clones, 85% to 95% found once. The CDR3 length is 15 residues. Germline-derived CDR1 and CDR2 are SGHRS and YFSETQ. The V gene end was trimmed by 4 bases and the J gene end by 2 bases; junction bases not matched to a gene: 6. Only cases whose brain tissue showed the highest T cell transcript signatures were sequenced. Patients received at least one anti-epileptic drug before surgery. This receptor was identified in a boy younger than two with tuberous sclerosis and intractable seizures. This specimen consisted of peripheral blood, obtained at surgery. This rearrangement joins TRBV5-1 to TRBJ1-2, with 9 nucleotides matching TRBD1. Here the CDR3 reads CASSPGTGTNYGYTF. The CDR3 DNA follows: TGCGCCAGCAGCCCGGGGACAGGGACCAACTATGGCTACACCTTC. The whole variable domain, remainder taken from reference TRBV5-1 and TRBJ1-2, is KAGVTQTPRYLIKTRGQQVTLSCSPISGHRSVSWYQQTPGQGLQFLFEYFSETQRNKGNFPGRFSGRQFSNSRSEMNVSTLELGDSALYLCASSPGTGTNYGYTFGSGTRLTVV.